This TCR beta chain was retrieved from a study of cytomegalovirus exposure and HLA in healthy donors. General study results and limits: Relative to the roughly 700-donor mean, N-insertions were reportedly fewer in an Asian-associated ancestry cluster in a later analysis.

This clone was detected only a few times. Its antigen is not known. Both 60 Vbeta primers and 13 Jbeta primers went into the PCR. TCRdb keeps only in-frame clones here, not all; method: immunoSEQ multiplex PCR. The sample includes roughly 180,000 clones, around a tenth seen only once; the top ten take over 1%. V lost 5 bases to trimming and J lost 4 bases; unmatched junction nucleotides: 13. CDR3 length: 18 amino acids. Germline V CDR1 and CDR2: SEHNR, FQNEAQ (reference sequence). The chain links TRBV7-9 to TRBJ2-1; TRBD2 agrees at 11 bases. The clonotype was recovered from a woman in her 30s in good health and CMV-seropositive. The sample comprised PBMCs. CDR3 loop: CASSVTTGTSGRYNEQFF. For the CDR3, the DNA is TGTGCCAGCAGCGTTACCACCGGGACTAGCGGACGATACAATGAGCAGTTCTTC.